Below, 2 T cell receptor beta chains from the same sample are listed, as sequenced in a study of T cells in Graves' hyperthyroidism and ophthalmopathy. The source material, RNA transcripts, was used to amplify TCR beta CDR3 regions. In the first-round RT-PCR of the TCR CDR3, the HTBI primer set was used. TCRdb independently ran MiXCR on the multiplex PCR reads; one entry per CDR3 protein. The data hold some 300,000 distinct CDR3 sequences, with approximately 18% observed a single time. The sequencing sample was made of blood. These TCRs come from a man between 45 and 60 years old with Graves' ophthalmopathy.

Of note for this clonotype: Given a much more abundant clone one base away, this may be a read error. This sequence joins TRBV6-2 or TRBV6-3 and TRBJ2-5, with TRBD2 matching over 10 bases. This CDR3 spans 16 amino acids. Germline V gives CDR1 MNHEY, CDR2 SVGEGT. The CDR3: CASSQYSGRTVKTKYF. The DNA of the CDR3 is TGTGCCAGCAGTCAATATAGCGGGAGGACGGTAAAGACCAAGTACTTC.

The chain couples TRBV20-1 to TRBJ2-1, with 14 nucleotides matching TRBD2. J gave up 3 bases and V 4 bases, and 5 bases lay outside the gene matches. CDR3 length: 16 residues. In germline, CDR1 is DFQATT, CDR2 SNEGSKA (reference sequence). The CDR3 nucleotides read TGCAGTGCTATGAGACTAGCGGGAGGGGGCTACAATGAGCAGTTCTTC. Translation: CSAMRLAGGGYNEQFF.